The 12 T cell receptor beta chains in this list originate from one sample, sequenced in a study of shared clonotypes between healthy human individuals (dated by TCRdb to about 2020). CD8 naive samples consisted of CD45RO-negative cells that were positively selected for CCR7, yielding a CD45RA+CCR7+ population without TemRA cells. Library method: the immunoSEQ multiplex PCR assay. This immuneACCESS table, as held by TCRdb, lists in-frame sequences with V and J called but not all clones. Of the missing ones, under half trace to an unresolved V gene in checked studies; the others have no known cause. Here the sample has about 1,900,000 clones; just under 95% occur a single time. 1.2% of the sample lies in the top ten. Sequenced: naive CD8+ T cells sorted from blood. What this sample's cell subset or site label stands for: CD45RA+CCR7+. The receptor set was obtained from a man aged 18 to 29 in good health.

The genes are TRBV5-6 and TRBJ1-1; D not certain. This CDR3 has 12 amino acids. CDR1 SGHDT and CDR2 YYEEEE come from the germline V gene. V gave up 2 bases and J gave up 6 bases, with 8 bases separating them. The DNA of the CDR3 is TGTGCCAGCAGCTTAGGGATAGCTGAAGCTTTCTTT. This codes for CASSLGIAEAFF.

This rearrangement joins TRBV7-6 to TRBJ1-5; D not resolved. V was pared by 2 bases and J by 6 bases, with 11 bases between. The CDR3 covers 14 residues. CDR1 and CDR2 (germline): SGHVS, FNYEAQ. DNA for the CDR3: TGTGCCAGCAGCTTATGGGAGGAAGGTCAGCCCCAGCATTTT. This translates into CASSLWEEGQPQHF.

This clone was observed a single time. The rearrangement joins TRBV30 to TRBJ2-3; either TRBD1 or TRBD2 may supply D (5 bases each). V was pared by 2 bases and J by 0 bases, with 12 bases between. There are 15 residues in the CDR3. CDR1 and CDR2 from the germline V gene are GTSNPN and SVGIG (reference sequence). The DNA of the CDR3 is TGTGCCTGGAGTTCCGGGACCCGTAGCACAGATACGCAGTATTTT. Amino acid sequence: CAWSSGTRSTDTQYF.

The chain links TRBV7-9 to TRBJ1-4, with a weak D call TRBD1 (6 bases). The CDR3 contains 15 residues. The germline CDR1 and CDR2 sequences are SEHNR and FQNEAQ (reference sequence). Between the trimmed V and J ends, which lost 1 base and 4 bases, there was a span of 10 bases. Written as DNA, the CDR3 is TGTGCCAGCAGCTTAGAGGACAGCTTTAATGAAAAACTGTTTTTT. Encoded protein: CASSLEDSFNEKLFF.

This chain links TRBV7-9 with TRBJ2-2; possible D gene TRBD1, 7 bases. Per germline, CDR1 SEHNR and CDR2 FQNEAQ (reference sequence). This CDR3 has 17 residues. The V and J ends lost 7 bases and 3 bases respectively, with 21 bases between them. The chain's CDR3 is CASTSQPEGADTGELFF. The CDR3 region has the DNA TGTGCCAGCACTTCTCAACCGGAGGGGGCGGACACCGGGGAGCTGTTTTTT.

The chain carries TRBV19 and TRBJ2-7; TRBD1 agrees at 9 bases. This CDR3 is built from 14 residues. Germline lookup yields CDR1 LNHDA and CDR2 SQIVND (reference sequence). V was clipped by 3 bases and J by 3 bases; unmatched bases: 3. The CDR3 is CASSITGGDYEQYF. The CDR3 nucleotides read TGTGCCAGTAGTATTACAGGGGGCGACTACGAGCAGTACTTC.

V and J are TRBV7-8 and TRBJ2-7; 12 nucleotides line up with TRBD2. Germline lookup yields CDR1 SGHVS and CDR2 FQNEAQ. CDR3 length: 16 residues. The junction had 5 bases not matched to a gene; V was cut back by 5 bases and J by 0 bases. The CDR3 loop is CASSRGLAGSSYEQYF. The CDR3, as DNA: TGTGCCAGCAGCCGAGGACTAGCGGGGAGCTCCTACGAGCAGTACTTC.

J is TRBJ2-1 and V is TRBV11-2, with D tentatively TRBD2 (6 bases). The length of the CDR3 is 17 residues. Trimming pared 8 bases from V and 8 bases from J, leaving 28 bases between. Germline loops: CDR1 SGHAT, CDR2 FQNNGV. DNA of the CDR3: TGTGCCAGCGGTGGTCTGGTCGGGAGTTTGTTTGGGGATGAGCAGTTCTTC. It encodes CASGGLVGSLFGDEQFF.

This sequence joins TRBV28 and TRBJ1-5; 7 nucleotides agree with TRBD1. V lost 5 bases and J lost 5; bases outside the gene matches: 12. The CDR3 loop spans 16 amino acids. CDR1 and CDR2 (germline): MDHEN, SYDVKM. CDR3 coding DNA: TGTGCCAGCAGTCAGATACCGGGACAGACGTATCAGCCCCAGCATTTT. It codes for CASSQIPGQTYQPQHF.

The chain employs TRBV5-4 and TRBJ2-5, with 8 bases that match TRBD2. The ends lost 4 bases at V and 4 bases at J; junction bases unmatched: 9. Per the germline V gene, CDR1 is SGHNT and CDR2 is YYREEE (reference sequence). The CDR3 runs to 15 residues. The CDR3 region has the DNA TGTGCCAGCAGCGGTGGGACTAGTGGGGTAGAGACCCAGTACTTC. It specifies CASSGGTSGVETQYF.

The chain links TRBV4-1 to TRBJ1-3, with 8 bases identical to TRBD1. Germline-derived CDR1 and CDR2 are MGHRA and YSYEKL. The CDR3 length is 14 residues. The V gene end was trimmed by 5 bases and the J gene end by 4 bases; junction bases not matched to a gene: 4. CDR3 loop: CASSMTGVGNTIYF. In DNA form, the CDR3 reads TGCGCCAGCAGCATGACAGGGGTCGGAAACACCATATATTTT.

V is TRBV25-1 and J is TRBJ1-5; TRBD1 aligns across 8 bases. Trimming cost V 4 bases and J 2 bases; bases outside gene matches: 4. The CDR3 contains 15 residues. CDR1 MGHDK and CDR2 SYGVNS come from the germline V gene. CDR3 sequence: CASSADRVGNQPQHF. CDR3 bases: TGTGCCAGCAGTGCGGACAGGGTAGGCAATCAGCCCCAGCATTTT.